A selection of T cell receptor beta chains follows, all from one sample in a study of spatial heterogeneity in lung cancer. Each CDR3 protein gets one entry after TCRdb re-called the 5' RACE reads with MiXCR. The sample holds about 120,000 distinct CDR3 sequences, 12% seen once. The sample here was PBMCs, taken at follow-up. These receptor sequences come from a male donor with early-stage non-small cell lung cancer. Each CDR3 is given with its conserved first and last residue. D genes are given only for firm matches. The size entry is marked missing in some rows and otherwise reads once, few, many or a size class.

D: TRBD1
V: TRBV5-1
J: TRBJ2-5
size: few
DNA: TGCGCCAGCAGCCTCCTGACAGGGGAGACCCAGTACTTC
CDR3: CASSLLTGETQYF

D: TRBD1
V: TRBV29-1
J: TRBJ2-6
size: few
DNA: TGCAGCGTGGTCGGACAGGGAGCGGGGGCCAACGTCCTGACTTTC
CDR3: CSVVGQGAGANVLTF

D: .
V: TRBV5-1
J: TRBJ2-5
size: few
DNA: TGCGCCAGCAGCTTGAGTTGGATGGCTGGAGAGACCCAGTACTTC
CDR3: CASSLSWMAGETQYF

D: .
V: TRBV11-2
J: TRBJ1-1
size: many
DNA: TGTGCCAGCGGGCCCGGGGTTAGGACTGAAGCTTTCTTT
CDR3: CASGPGVRTEAFF

D: .
V: TRBV5-1
J: TRBJ2-3
size: .
DNA: TGCGCCAGCAGCTTGGATATCCAGGGCAGAAAGAGGCCCCGAACAGATACGCAGTATTTT
CDR3: CASSLDIQGRKRPRTDTQYF

D: .
V: TRBV9
J: TRBJ2-2
size: few
DNA: TGTGCCAGCAGCGTAGTAGAAACCGGGGAGCTGTTTTTT
CDR3: CASSVVETGELFF

D: TRBD1
V: TRBV7-9
J: TRBJ2-2
size: few
DNA: TGTGCCAGCAGCCCCAGGGGGCGCGGTAACACCGGGGAGCTGTTTTTT
CDR3: CASSPRGRGNTGELFF

D: TRBD1
V: TRBV6-2/TRBV6-3
J: TRBJ1-5
size: few
DNA: TGTGCCAGCAGTTACTCGATTCAGGTGACAGGGGTCAATCAGCCCCAGCATTTT
CDR3: CASSYSIQVTGVNQPQHF

D: .
V: TRBV11-2
J: TRBJ2-5
size: many
DNA: TGTGCCAGCAGCTCAGACCGGGAGACCCAGTACTTC
CDR3: CASSSDRETQYF

D: TRBD1
V: TRBV7-3
J: TRBJ2-5
size: .
DNA: TGTGCCAGCAGCTTAGGGACAGAAGAGACCCAGTACTTC
CDR3: CASSLGTEETQYF

D: .
V: TRBV5-6
J: TRBJ1-1
size: .
DNA: TGTGCCAGCAGCTCGGGACCTCAGAACACTGAAGCTTTCTTT
CDR3: CASSSGPQNTEAFF

D: .
V: TRBV7-2
J: TRBJ1-1
size: many
DNA: TGTGCCAGCAGCTTAGCCGGTCAGGGAAGCGCTGAAGCTTTCTTT
CDR3: CASSLAGQGSAEAFF

D: TRBD2
V: TRBV10-3
J: TRBJ2-5
size: few
DNA: TGTGCCATCAGTGAGCCCCCGCGGACTAGCGGGGTGACCCAGTACTTC
CDR3: CAISEPPRTSGVTQYF

D: .
V: TRBV12-3/TRBV12-4
J: TRBJ2-4
size: .
DNA: TGTGCCAGCAGTTTTGCCCAGGGTAACATTCAGTACTTC
CDR3: CASSFAQGNIQYF

D: .
V: TRBV7-2
J: TRBJ1-5
size: few
DNA: TGTGCCAGCAGCTCCCCAGGAGGAGGGCGTAATCAGCCCCAGCATTTT
CDR3: CASSSPGGGRNQPQHF